This is a list of T cell receptor beta chains from one sample in a study of T cells in Graves' hyperthyroidism and ophthalmopathy. TCRdb independently ran MiXCR on the multiplex PCR reads; one entry per CDR3 protein. The table lists hundreds of thousands of distinct CDR3 sequences, more than 11% of them singletons, with 20% to 25% in the top ten. Sequenced material: blood. Every receptor here comes from a woman aged 30 to 39 with Graves' hyperthyroidism. Each CDR3 is given with its conserved first and last residue. D genes are given only for firm matches. Rows may omit the clone size; those that give it use once, few, many or a size class.

J gene | V gene | clone size | D gene | CDR3 protein | CDR3 DNA
TRBJ2-3 | TRBV20-1 | few | TRBD2 | CSADGTSGGTDTQYF | TGCAGTGCTGACGGGACTAGCGGAGGAACAGATACGCAGTATTTT
TRBJ1-2 | TRBV19 | few | - | CASTPSGGPYGYTF | TGTGCCAGTACCCCATCGGGGGGCCCCTATGGCTACACCTTC
TRBJ2-7 | TRBV19 | - | - | CASSTGASSEQYF | TGTGCCAGTAGTACGGGTGCTAGTTCCGAGCAGTACTTC
TRBJ2-5 | TRBV19 | - | - | CASSIDRRQETQYF | TGTGCCAGTAGTATAGATCGGCGGCAAGAGACCCAGTACTTC
TRBJ2-4 | TRBV27 | many | - | CASSPFTLAKNIQYF | TGTGCCAGCAGTCCCTTTACACTAGCCAAAAACATTCAGTACTTC
TRBJ1-5 | TRBV25-1 | - | TRBD1 | CASSEGTGPPNQPQHF | TGTGCCAGCAGTGAAGGGACAGGACCCCCCAATCAGCCCCAGCATTTT
TRBJ1-2 | TRBV15 | few | - | CATGTLVGDSYGYTF | TGTGCCACCGGCACCCTGGTGGGAGACAGCTATGGCTACACCTTC
TRBJ2-3 | TRBV28 | many | TRBD2 | CASSLGDYYSTDTQYF | TGTGCCAGCAGTTTAGGGGACTACTACTCCACAGATACGCAGTATTTT
TRBJ2-5 | TRBV5-1 | few | - | CASSLEGIWTQYF | TGCGCCAGCAGCTTGGAGGGGATTTGGACCCAGTACTTC
TRBJ2-1 | TRBV3-1 | - | - | CASSQDSGLYNEQFF | TGTGCCAGCAGCCAAGATTCGGGACTGTACAATGAGCAGTTCTTC
TRBJ2-5 | TRBV11-2 | - | - | CASSLDWTAHNF | TGTGCCAGCAGCTTAGATTGGACCGCCCATAACTTC
TRBJ1-1 | TRBV11-2 | many | - | CASSFDRPPAFF | TGTGCCAGCAGCTTTGACAGGCCCCCCGCTTTCTTT
TRBJ1-4 | TRBV6-2/TRBV6-3 | many | - | CASSYNEKLFF | TGTGCCAGCAGTTACAATGAAAAACTGTTTTTT
TRBJ2-1 | TRBV7-2 | many | - | CASGLGLAFDEQFF | TGTGCCAGCGGCCTTGGGCTAGCTTTTGATGAGCAGTTCTTC
TRBJ1-2 | TRBV20-1 | few | TRBD1 | CSARDLATGGEGYTF | TGCAGTGCTAGAGATCTAGCGACAGGGGGAGAAGGCTACACCTTC
TRBJ1-4 | TRBV28 | few | - | CASRTATNEKLFF | TGTGCCAGCCGGACAGCAACTAATGAAAAACTGTTTTTT
TRBJ2-5 | TRBV6-7 | many | TRBD2 | CASRLYQRELVQETQYF | TGTGCCAGCAGGCTATACCAGCGGGAGTTAGTCCAAGAGACCCAGTACTTC
TRBJ2-1 | TRBV7-2 | many | TRBD2 | CASSIRSGRSRDEQFF | TGTGCCAGCAGCATAAGAAGCGGGAGGTCGCGTGATGAGCAGTTCTTC
TRBJ2-5 | TRBV3-1 | - | - | CARSQGQLGIPETQDF | TGTGCCAGGAGCCAAGGCCAACTAGGAATTCCAGAGACCCAGGACTTC
TRBJ2-7 | TRBV20-1 | - | - | CSARGGTSYEQYF | TGCAGTGCTAGGGGGGGCACCTCCTACGAGCAGTACTTC
TRBJ2-3 | TRBV7-9 | - | TRBD2 | CASSSYRALLAGGTDTQYF | TGTGCCAGCAGCTCCTACCGGGCCCTCCTAGCGGGAGGAACAGATACGCAGTATTTT
TRBJ2-7 | TRBV6-1 | few | - | CASSDSPRQYF | TGTGCCAGCAGTGACTCCCCAAGGCAGTACTTC
TRBJ2-2 | TRBV2 | - | - | CASKLSPGLNTGELFF | TGTGCCAGCAAATTGTCACCGGGTCTAAACACCGGGGAGCTGTTTTTT
TRBJ2-4 | TRBV5-1 | few | - | CASSLVGPGIQYF | TGCGCCAGCAGCTTGGTGGGACCGGGCATTCAGTACTTC
TRBJ2-5 | TRBV2 | - | - | CASSRKGTQYF | TGTGCCAGCAGCAGGAAAGGGACCCAGTACTTC
TRBJ1-1 | TRBV7-3 | many | TRBD1 | CASSTGVDNTEAFF | TGTGCCAGCAGCACAGGGGTGGATAACACTGAAGCTTTCTTT
TRBJ2-7 | TRBV20-1 | many | - | CSARVQGSYEQYF | TGCAGTGCTAGGGTGCAGGGCTCCTACGAGCAGTACTTC
TRBJ1-5 | TRBV20-1 | few | - | CSARVHVGQRNDQPQHF | TGCAGTGCTAGAGTCCATGTAGGGCAGCGGAACGACCAGCCCCAGCATTTT
TRBJ2-7 | TRBV2 | many | - | CASSPDIGEQYF | TGTGCCAGCAGTCCCGATATTGGGGAGCAGTACTTC
TRBJ2-3 | TRBV20-1 | many | TRBD1 | CSALDRGRTDTQYF | TGCAGTGCCCTCGACAGGGGGCGAACAGATACGCAGTATTTT
TRBJ2-5 | TRBV7-9 | few | - | CASSPGTSPVGETQYF | TGTGCCAGCAGCCCCGGGACTTCACCCGTGGGAGAGACCCAGTACTTC
TRBJ1-2 | TRBV7-9 | - | - | CASSPPRVEAGLRSYTF | TGTGCCAGCAGCCCCCCCCGCGTCGAGGCCGGGCTTCGTAGCTACACCTTC
TRBJ2-6 | TRBV19 | - | TRBD1 | CASSQTGGAGANVLTF | TGTGCCAGTAGTCAAACAGGGGGCGCTGGGGCCAACGTCCTGACTTTC
TRBJ2-2 | TRBV3-1 | - | - | CASTLGTRPNTGELLF | TGTGCCAGCACCCTCGGGACACGGCCTAACACCGGGGAGCTGCTTTTT
TRBJ2-7 | TRBV20-1 | many | - | CSATYSNYEQYF | TGCAGTGCTACATACTCTAACTACGAGCAGTACTTC
TRBJ2-7 | TRBV20-1 | many | TRBD1 | CSAEGVDRGSYEQYF | TGCAGTGCTGAGGGGGTGGACAGGGGTAGCTACGAGCAGTACTTC
TRBJ1-5 | TRBV6-1 | many | - | CASIPGGLDQPQHF | TGTGCCAGCATCCCCGGGGGATTGGATCAGCCCCAGCATTTT
TRBJ1-5 | TRBV28 | many | - | CASSWLALGGRNQPQHF | TGTGCCAGCAGTTGGTTGGCGTTGGGGGGCCGGAATCAGCCCCAGCATTTT
TRBJ1-4 | TRBV24-1 | - | TRBD1 | CATSDPGQGNEKLFF | TGTGCCACCAGTGACCCGGGACAGGGGAATGAAAAACTGTTTTTT